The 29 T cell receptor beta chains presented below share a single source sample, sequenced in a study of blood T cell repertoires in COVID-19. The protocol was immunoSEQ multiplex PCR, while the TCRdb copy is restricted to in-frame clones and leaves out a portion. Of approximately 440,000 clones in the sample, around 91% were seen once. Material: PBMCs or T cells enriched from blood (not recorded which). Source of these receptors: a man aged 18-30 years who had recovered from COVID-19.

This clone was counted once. The chain's CDR3 is CASSLEGSAGTEAFF. CDR3 nucleotides: TGTGCCAGCAGTTTGGAGGGATCGGCGGGCACTGAAGCTTTCTTT. The chain recombines TRBV27 with TRBJ1-1, with D hard to call. Germline assignment: CDR1 MNHEY and CDR2 SMNVEV (reference sequence). Trimming took off 3 bases at V and 4 bases at J, with 15 bases between the two ends. This CDR3 region has 15 residues.

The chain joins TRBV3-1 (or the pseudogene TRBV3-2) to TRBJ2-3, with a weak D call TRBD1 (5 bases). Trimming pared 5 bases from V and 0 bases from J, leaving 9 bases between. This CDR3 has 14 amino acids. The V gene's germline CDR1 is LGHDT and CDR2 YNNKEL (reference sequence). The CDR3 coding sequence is TGTGCCAGCAGCTATAGGGGTAGCACAGATACGCAGTATTTT. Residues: CASSYRGSTDTQYF.

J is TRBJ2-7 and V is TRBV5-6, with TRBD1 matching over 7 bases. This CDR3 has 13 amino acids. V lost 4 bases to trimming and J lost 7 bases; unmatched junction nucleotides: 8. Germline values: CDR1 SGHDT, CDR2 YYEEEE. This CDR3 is CASSVGTGDEQYF. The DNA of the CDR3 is TGTGCCAGCAGCGTGGGCACAGGGGATGAGCAGTACTTC.

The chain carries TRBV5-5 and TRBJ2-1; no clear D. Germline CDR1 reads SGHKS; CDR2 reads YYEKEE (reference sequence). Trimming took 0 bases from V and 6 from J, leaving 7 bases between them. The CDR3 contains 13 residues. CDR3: CASSLAPSNEQFF. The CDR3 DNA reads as TGTGCCAGCAGCTTGGCCCCGAGCAATGAGCAGTTCTTC.

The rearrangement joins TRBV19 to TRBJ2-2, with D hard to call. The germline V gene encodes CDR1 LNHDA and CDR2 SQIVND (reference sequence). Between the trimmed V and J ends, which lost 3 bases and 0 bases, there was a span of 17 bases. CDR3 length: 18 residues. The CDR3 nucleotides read TGTGCCAGTAGTATTTTCCCGGGTCCTGAGGCGAACACCGGGGAGCTGTTTTTT. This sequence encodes CASSIFPGPEANTGELFF.

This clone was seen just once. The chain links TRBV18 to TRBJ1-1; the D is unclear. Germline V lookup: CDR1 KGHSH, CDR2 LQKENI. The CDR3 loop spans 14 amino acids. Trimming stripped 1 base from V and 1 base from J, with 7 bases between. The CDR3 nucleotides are TGTGCCAGCTCACCACAGGGAGGGAACACTGAAGCTTTCTTT. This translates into CASSPQGGNTEAFF.

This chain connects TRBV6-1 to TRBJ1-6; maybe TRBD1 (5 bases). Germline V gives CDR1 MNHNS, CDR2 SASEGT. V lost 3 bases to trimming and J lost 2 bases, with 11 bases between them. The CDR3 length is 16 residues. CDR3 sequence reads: CASSDRDPTYNSPLHF. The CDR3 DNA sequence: TGTGCCAGCAGTGACAGGGATCCGACCTATAATTCACCCCTCCACTTT.

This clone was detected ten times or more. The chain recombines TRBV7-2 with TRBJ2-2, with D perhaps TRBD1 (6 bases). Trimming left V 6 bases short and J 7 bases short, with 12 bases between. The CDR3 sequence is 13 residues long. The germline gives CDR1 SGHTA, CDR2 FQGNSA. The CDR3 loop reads CASSTSGVGELFF. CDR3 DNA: TGTGCCAGCAGTACCTCAGGGGTCGGGGAGCTGTTTTTT.

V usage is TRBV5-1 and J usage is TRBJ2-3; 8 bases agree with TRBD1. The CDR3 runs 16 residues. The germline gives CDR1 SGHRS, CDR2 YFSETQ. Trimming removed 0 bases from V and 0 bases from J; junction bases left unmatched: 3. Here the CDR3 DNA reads TGCGCCAGCAGCTTGGTCGGACAGGGTAGCACAGATACGCAGTATTTT. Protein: CASSLVGQGSTDTQYF.

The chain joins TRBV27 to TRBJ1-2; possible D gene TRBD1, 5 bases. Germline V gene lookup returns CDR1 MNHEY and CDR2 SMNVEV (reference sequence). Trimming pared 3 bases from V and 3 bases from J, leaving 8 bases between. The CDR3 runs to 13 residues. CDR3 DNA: TGTGCCAGCAGTTTGACAGAAGACTATGGCTACACCTTC. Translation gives CASSLTEDYGYTF.

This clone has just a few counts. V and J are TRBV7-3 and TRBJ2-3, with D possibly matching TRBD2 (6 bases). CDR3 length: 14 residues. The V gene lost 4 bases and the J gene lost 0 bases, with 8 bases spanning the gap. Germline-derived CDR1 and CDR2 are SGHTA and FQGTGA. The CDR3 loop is CASSWGTSTDTQYF. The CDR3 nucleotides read TGTGCCAGCAGCTGGGGGACTAGCACAGATACGCAGTATTTT.

The CDR3 spells CASSFGLANNEQFF. CDR3 coding DNA: TGTGCCAGCAGCTTCGGACTAGCCAACAATGAGCAGTTCTTC. V gene TRBV5-5 combines with J gene TRBJ2-1; TRBD2 matches 8 bases. The CDR3 extends over 14 amino acids. CDR1 and CDR2 (germline): SGHKS, YYEKEE (reference sequence). J gave up 5 bases and V 2 bases, and 3 bases lay outside the gene matches.

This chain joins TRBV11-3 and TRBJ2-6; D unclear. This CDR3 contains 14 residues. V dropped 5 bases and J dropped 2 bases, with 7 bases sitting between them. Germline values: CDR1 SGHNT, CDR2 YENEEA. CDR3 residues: CASSQSAGANVLTF. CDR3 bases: TGTGCCAGCAGCCAATCGGCTGGGGCCAACGTCCTGACTTTC. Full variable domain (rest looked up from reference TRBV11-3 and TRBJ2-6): EAGVVQSPRYKIIEKKQPVAFWCNPISGHNTLYWYLQNLGQGPELLIRYENEEAVDDSQLPKDRFSAERLKGVDSTLKIQPAELGDSAVYLCASSQSAGANVLTFGAGSRLTVL.

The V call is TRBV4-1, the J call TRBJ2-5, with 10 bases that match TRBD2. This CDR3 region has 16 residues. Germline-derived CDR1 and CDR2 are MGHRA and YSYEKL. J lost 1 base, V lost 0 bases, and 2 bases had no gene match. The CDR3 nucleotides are TGCGCCAGCAGCCAAGAAAGCGGGAGGGCCCAAGAGACCCAGTACTTC. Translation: CASSQESGRAQETQYF.

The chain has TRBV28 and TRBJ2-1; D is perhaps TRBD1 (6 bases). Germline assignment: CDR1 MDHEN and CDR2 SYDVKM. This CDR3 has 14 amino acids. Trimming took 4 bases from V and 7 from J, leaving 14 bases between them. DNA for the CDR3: TGTGCCAGCAGTTATCCATCAAGGGGGAATGAGCAGTTCTTC. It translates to CASSYPSRGNEQFF.

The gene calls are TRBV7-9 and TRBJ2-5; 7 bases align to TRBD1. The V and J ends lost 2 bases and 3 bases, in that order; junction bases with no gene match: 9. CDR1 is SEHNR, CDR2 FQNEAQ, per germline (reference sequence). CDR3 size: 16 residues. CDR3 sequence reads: CASSLLDRKGEETQYF. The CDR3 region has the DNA TGTGCCAGCAGCTTACTGGACAGGAAGGGGGAAGAGACCCAGTACTTC.

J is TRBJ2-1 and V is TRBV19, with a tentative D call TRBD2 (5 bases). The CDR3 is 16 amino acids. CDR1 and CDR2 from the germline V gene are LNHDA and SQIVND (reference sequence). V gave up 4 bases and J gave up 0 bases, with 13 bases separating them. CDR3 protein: CASSNRAGSSYNEQFF. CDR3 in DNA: TGTGCCAGTAGTAATCGGGCGGGTAGCTCCTACAATGAGCAGTTCTTC.

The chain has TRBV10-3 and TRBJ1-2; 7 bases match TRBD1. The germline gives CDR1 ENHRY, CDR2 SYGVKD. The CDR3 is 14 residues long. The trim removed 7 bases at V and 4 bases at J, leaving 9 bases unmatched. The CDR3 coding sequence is TGTGCCATCAAAGGACAGGTTGGCTCCTATGGCTACACCTTC. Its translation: CAIKGQVGSYGYTF.

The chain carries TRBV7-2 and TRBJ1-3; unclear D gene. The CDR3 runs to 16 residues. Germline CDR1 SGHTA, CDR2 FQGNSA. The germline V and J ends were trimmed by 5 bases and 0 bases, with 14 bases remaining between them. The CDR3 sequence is CASSPRSGVSGNTIYF. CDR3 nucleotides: TGTGCCAGCAGCCCCCGGTCGGGAGTCTCTGGAAACACCATATATTTT.

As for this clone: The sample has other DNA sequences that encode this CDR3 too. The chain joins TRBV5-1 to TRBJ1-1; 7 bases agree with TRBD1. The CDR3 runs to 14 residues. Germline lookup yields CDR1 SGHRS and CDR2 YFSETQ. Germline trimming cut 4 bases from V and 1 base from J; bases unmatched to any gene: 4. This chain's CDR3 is CASSKGQPNTEAFF. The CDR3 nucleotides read TGCGCCAGCAGCAAGGGACAGCCGAACACTGAAGCTTTCTTT.

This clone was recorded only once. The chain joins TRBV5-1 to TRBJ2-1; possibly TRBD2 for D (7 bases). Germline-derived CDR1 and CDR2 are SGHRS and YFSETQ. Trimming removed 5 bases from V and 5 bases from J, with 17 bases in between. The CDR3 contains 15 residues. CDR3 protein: CASSVLGGDDNEQFF. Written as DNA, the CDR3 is TGCGCCAGCAGTGTTCTAGGGGGGGACGACAATGAGCAGTTCTTC.

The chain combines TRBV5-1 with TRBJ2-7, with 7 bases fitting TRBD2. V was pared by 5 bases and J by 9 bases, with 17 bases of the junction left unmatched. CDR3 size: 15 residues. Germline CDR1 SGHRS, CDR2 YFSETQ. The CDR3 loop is CASSPEAGAIFLQYF. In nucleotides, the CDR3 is TGCGCCAGCAGTCCTGAGGCGGGAGCTATCTTCCTGCAGTACTTC.

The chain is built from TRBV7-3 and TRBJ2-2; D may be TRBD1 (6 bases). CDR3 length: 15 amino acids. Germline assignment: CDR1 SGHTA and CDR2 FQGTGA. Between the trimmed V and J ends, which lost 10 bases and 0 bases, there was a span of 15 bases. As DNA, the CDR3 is TGTGCCACCCACAGGGCCAACGCGAACACCGGGGAGCTGTTTTTT. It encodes CATHRANANTGELFF.

CDR3 sequence reads: CASSSSPTGKETQYF. CDR3 in DNA: TGCGCCAGCAGCTCCTCTCCCACAGGGAAAGAGACCCAGTACTTC. V and J are TRBV5-1 and TRBJ2-5; possible D gene TRBD1, 6 bases. The CDR3 covers 15 residues. The germline gives CDR1 SGHRS, CDR2 YFSETQ. V lost 3 bases, J lost 3 bases, and 15 bases lay in between.

CDR3 DNA sequence: TGTGCCAGCAGTTGGACAGGGGCGGATGAAAAACTGTTTTTT. Residues: CASSWTGADEKLFF. The genes are TRBV27 and TRBJ1-4, with 9 bases lining up with TRBD1. The CDR3 length is 14 residues. J gave up 6 bases and V 4 bases, and 3 bases lay outside the gene matches. Germline loops: CDR1 MNHEY, CDR2 SMNVEV (reference sequence).

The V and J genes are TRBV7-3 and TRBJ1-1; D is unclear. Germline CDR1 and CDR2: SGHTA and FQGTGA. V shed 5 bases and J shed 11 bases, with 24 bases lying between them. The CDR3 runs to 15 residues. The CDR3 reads CASSPSARVGNSAFF. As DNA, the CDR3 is TGTGCCAGCAGCCCGTCCGCGCGGGTCGGAAATAGCGCTTTCTTT.

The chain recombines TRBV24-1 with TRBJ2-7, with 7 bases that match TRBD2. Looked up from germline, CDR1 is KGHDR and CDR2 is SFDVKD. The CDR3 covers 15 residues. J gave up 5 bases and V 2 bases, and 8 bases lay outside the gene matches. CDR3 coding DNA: TGTGCCACCAGTGATTCCGCGGGAGCGGGAAACGAGCAGTACTTC. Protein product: CATSDSAGAGNEQYF.

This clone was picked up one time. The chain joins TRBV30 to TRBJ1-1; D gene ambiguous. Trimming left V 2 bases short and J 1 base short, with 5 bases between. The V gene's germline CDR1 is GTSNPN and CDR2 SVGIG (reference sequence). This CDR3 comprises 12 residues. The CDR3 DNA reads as TGTGCCTGGAGTCGGTGGAACACTGAAGCTTTCTTT. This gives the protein CAWSRWNTEAFF.

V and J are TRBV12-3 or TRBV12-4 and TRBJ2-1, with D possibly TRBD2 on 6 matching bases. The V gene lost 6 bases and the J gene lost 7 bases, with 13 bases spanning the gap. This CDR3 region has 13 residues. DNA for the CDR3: TGTGCCAGCAGGCGAACTAGCACGAATGAGCAGTTCTTC. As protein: CASRRTSTNEQFF.